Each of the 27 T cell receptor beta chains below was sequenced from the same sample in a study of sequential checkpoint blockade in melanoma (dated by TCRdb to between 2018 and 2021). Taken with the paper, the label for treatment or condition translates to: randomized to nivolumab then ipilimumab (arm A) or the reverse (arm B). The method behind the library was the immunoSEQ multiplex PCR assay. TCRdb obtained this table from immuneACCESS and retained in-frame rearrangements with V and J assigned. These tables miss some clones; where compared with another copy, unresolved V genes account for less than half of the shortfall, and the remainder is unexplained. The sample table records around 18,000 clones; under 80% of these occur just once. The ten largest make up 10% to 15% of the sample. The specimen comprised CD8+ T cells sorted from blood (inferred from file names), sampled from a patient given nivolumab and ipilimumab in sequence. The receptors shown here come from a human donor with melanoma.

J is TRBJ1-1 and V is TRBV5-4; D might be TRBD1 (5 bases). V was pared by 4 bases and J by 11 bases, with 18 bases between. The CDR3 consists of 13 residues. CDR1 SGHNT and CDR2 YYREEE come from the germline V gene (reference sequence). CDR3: CASSTRHGGYAFF. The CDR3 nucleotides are TGTGCCAGCAGCACAAGACATGGGGGGTATGCTTTCTTT.

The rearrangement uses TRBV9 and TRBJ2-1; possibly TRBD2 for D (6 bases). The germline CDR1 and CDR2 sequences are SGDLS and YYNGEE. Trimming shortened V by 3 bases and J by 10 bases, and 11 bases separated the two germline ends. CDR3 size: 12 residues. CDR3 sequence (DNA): TGTGCCAGCAGCGCTACTAGCCGGGAGCAGTTCTTC. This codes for CASSATSREQFF.

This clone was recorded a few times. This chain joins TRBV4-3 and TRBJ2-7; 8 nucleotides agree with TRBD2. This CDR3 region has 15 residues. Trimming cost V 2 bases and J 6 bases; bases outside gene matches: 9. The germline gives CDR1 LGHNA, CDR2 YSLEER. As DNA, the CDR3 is TGCGCCAGCAGCCAATCCCCGGGGGGGCGGGTCGAGCAGTACTTC. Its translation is CASSQSPGGRVEQYF.

The CDR3 sequence is CASSPGTSGYYEQYF. The DNA of the CDR3 is TGTGCCAGCAGTCCCGGGACTAGCGGGTACTACGAGCAGTACTTC. The chain uses TRBV6-6 and TRBJ2-7; 12 positions match TRBD2. The CDR3 is made up of 15 amino acids. Germline trimming cut 5 bases from V and 3 bases from J; bases unmatched to any gene: 5. Germline V gene data show CDR1 as MNHNY and CDR2 as SVGAGI (reference sequence).

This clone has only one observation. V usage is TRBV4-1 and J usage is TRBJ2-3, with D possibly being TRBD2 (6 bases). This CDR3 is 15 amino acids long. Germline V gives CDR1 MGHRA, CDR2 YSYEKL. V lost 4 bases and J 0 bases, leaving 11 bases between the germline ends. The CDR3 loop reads CASSLGGASTDTQYF. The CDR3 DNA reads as TGCGCCAGCAGCCTGGGCGGGGCTAGCACAGATACGCAGTATTTT.

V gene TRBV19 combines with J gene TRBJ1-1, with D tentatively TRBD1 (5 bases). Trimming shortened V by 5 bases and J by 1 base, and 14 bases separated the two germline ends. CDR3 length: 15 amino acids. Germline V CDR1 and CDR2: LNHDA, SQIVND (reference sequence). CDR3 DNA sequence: TGTGCCAGTAGTCTCTGGGGGGGTACGAACACTGAAGCTTTCTTT. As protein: CASSLWGGTNTEAFF.

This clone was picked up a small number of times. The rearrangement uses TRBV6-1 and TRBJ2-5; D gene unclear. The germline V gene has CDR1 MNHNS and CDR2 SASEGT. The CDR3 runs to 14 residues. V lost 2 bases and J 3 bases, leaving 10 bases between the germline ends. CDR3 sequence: CASSEKPYKETQYF. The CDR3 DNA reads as TGTGCCAGCAGTGAAAAGCCCTATAAAGAGACCCAGTACTTC.

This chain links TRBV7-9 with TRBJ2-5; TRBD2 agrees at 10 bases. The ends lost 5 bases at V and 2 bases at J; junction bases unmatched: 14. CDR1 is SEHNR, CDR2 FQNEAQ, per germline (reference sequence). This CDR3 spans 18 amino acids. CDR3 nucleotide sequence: TGTGCCAGCAGCCCTTCCCAACTAGCGGGACGATTTCAAGAGACCCAGTACTTC. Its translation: CASSPSQLAGRFQETQYF.

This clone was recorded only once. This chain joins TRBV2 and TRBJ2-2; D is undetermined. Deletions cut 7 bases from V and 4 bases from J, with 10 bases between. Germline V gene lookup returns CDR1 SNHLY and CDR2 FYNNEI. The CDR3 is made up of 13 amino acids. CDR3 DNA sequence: TGTGCCAGCACAGGCGTCGGCACCGGGGAGCTGTTTTTT. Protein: CASTGVGTGELFF.

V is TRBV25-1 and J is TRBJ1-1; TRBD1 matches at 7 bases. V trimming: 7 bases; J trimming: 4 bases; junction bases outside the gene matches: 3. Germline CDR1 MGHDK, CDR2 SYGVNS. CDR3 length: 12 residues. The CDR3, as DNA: TGTGCCAGCAAACAGGGGATCACTGAAGCTTTCTTT. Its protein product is CASKQGITEAFF.

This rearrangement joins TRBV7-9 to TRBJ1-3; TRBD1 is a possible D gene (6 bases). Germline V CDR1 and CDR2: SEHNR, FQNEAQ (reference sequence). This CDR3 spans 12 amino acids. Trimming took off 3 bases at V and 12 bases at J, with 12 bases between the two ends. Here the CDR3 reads CASSLDGRGIYF. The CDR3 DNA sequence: TGTGCCAGCAGCTTGGACGGCAGGGGCATATATTTT.

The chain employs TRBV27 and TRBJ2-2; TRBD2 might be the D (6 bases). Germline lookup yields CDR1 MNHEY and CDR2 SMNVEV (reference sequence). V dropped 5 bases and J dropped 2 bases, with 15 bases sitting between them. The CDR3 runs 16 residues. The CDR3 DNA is TGTGCCAGCAGTATCCGCGGGACGAAAAACACCGGGGAGCTGTTTTTT. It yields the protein CASSIRGTKNTGELFF.

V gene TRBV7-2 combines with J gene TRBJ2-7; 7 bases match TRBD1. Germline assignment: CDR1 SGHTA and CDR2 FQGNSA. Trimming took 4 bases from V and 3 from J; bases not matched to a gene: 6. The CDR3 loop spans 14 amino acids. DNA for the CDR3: TGTGCCAGCAGCTACACAGGGGAAGGCTACGAGCAGTACTTC. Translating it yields CASSYTGEGYEQYF.

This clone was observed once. CDR3 protein: CSAEDVGNTGELFF. As DNA, the CDR3 is TGCAGCGCCGAGGATGTAGGGAACACCGGGGAGCTGTTTTTT. The chain has TRBV29-1 and TRBJ2-2, with D uncertain. The CDR3 is 14 residues long. Germline CDR1 reads SQVTM; CDR2 reads ANQGSEA. V lost 7 bases and J 1 base, leaving 13 bases between the germline ends.

CDR3 coding DNA: TGTGCCAGCAGTTACGGAGCGGGAGTCTACAATGAGCAGTTCTTC. As protein: CASSYGAGVYNEQFF. The rearrangement joins TRBV6-5 to TRBJ2-1, with 8 positions matching TRBD2. Germline CDR1 is MNHEY and CDR2 is SVGAGI. The CDR3 spans 15 residues. J gave up 3 bases and V 2 bases, and 3 bases lay outside the gene matches.

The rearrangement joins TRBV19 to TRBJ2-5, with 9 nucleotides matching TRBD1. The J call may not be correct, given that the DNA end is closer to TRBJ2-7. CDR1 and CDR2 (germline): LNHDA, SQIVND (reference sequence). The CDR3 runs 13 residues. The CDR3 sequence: CASRGQGIYEQYF. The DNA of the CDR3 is TGTGCCAGTAGAGGACAGGGGATTTACGAGCAGTACTTC.

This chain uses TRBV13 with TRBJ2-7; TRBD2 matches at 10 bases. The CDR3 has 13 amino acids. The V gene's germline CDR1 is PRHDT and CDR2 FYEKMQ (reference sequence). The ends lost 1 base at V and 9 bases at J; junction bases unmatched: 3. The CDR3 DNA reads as TGTGCCAGCAGCTTAGAAAGCGGGGGGGCGCAGTACTTC. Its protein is CASSLESGGAQYF.

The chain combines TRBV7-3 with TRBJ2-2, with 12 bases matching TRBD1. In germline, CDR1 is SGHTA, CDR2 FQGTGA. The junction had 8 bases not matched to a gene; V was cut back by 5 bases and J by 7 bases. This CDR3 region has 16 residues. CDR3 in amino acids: CASSGPGQGAVGELFF. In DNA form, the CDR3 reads TGTGCCAGCAGCGGACCGGGACAGGGGGCGGTCGGGGAGCTGTTTTTT.

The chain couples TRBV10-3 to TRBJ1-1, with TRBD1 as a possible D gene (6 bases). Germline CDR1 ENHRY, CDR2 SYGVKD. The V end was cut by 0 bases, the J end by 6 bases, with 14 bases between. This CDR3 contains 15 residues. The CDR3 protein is CAISESSGGRPEAFF. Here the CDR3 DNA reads TGTGCCATCAGTGAGTCGTCGGGGGGCAGGCCTGAAGCTTTCTTT.

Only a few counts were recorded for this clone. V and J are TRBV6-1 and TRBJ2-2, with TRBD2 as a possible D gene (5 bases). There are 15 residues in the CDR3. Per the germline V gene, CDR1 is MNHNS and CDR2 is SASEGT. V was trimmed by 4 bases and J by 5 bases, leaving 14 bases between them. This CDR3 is CASSGRGRGTGELFF. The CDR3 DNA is TGTGCCAGCAGTGGGCGCGGGCGTGGGACCGGGGAGCTGTTTTTT.

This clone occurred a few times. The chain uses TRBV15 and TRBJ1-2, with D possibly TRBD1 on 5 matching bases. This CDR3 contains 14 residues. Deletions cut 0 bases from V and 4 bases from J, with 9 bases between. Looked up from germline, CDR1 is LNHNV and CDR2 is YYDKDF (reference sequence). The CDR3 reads CATSRDLGGYGYTF. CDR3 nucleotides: TGTGCCACCAGCAGAGATTTGGGGGGCTATGGCTACACCTTC. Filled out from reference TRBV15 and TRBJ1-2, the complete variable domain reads DAMVIQNPRYQVTQFGKPVTLSCSQTLNHNVMYWYQQKSSQAPKLLFHYYDKDFNNEADTPDNFQSRRPNTSFCFLDIRSPGLGDTAMYLCATSRDLGGYGYTFGSGTRLTVV.

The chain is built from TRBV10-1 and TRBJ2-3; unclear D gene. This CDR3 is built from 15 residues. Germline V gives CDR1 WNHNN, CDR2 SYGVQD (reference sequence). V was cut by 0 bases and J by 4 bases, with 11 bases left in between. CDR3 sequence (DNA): TGCGCCAGCAGTGAGTCCCTACGGTTCTCAGATACGCAGTATTTT. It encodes CASSESLRFSDTQYF.

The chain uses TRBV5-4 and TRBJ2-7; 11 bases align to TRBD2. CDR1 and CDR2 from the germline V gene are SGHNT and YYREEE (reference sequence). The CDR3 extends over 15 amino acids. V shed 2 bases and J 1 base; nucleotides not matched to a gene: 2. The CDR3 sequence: CASSFPSGGSYEQYF. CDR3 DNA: TGTGCCAGCAGCTTCCCTAGCGGGGGGTCCTACGAGCAGTACTTC.

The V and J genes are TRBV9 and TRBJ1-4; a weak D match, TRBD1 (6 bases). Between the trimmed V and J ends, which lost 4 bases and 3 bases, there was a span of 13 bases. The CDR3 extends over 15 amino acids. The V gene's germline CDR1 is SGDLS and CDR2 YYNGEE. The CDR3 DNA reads TGTGCCAGCAGCTCCGGACAGCGGTCTAATGAAAAACTGTTTTTT. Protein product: CASSSGQRSNEKLFF.

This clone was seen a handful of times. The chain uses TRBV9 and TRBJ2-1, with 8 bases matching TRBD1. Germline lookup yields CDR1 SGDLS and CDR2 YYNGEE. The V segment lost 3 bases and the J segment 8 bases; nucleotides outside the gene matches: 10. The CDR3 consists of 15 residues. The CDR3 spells CASSETGARLDEQFF. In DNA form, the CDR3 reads TGTGCCAGCAGCGAGACAGGGGCGCGCCTAGATGAGCAGTTCTTC.

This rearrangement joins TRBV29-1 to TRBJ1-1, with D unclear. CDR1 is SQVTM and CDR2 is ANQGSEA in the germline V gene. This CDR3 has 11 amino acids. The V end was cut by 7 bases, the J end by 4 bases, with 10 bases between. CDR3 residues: CSAYSGTEAFF. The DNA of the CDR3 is TGCAGCGCGTACAGCGGCACTGAAGCTTTCTTT.

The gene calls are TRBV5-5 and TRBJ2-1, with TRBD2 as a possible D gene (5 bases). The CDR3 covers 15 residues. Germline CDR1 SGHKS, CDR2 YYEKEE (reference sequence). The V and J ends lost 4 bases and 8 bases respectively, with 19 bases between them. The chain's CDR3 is CASSGSRRLSDEQFF. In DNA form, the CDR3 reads TGTGCCAGCAGCGGCTCGCGGCGTCTTAGCGATGAGCAGTTCTTC.